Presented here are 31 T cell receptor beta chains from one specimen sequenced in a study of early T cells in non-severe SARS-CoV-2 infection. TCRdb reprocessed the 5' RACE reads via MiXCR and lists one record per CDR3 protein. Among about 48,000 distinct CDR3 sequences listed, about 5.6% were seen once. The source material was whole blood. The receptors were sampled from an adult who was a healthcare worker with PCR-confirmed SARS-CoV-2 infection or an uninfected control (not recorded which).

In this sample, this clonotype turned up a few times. As DNA, the CDR3 is TGTGCCAGCCTCCACTGGGCTTTCTTT. It yields the protein CASLHWAFF. The chain recombines TRBV7-8 with TRBJ1-1; D unresolved. Germline V gene data show CDR1 as SGHVS and CDR2 as FQNEAQ. Between the trimmed V and J ends, which lost 8 bases and 11 bases, there was a span of 9 bases. This CDR3 spans 9 amino acids.

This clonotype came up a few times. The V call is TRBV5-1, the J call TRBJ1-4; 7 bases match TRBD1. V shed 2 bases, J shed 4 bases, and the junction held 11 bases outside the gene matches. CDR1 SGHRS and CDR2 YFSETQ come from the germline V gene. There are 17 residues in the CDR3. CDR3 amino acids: CASSFAGTVFGNEKLFF. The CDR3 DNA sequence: TGCGCCAGCAGCTTCGCCGGGACAGTCTTCGGTAATGAAAAACTGTTTTTT.

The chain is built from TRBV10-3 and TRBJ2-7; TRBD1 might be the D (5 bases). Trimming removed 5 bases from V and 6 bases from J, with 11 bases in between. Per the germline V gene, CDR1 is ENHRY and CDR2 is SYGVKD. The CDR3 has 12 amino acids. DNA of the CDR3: TGTGCCATCAGTTCGTCAGGGTTCGAGCAGTACTTC. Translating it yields CAISSSGFEQYF.

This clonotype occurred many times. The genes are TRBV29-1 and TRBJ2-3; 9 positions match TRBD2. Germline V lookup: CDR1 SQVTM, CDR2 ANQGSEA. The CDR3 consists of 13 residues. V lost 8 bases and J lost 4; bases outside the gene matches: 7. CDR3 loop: CSSRAGGADTQYF. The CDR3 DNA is TGCAGCTCTAGAGCGGGAGGCGCAGATACGCAGTATTTT.

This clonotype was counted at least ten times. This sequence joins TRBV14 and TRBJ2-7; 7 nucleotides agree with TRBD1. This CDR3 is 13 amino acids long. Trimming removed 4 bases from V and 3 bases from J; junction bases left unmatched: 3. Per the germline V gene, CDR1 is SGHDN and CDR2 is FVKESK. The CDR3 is CASSRDSVYEQYF. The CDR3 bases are TGTGCCAGCAGCCGGGACAGCGTCTACGAGCAGTACTTC.

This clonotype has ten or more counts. The CDR3: CASSQDRRGNQPQHF. CDR3 DNA: TGCGCCAGCAGCCAAGATCGTAGGGGCAATCAGCCCCAGCATTTT. The chain recombines TRBV4-3 with TRBJ1-5; no clear D gene. The germline CDR1 and CDR2 sequences are LGHNA and YSLEER. CDR3 length: 15 residues. The V and J ends lost 0 bases and 2 bases respectively, with 8 bases between them.

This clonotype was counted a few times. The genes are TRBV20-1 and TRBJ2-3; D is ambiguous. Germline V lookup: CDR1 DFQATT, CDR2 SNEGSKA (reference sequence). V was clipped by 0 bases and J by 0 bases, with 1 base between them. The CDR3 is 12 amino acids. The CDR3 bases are TGCAGTGCTAGAGAGAGCACAGATACGCAGTATTTT. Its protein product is CSARESTDTQYF.

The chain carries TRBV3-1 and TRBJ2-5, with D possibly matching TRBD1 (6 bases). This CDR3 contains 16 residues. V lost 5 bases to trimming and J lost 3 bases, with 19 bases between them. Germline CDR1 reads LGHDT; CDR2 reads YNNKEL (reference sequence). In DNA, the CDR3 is TGTGCCAGCAGCACTTGGACAGCGAGGATTGAAGAGACCCAGTACTTC. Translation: CASSTWTARIEETQYF.

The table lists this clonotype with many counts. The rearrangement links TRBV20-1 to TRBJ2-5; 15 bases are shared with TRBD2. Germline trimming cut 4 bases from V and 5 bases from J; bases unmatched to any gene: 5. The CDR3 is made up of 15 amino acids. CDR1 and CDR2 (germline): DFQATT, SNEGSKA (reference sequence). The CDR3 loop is CSAIRTSGRGETQYF. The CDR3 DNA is TGCAGTGCTATACGGACTAGCGGGAGGGGGGAGACCCAGTACTTC.

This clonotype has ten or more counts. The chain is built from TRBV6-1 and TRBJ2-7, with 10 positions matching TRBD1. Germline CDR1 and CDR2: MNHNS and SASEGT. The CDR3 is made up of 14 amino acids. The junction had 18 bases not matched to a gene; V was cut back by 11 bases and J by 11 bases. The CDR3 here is CASRPGTGVLWKYF. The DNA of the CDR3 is TGTGCCTCCCGACCCGGGACAGGGGTATTATGGAAGTACTTC.

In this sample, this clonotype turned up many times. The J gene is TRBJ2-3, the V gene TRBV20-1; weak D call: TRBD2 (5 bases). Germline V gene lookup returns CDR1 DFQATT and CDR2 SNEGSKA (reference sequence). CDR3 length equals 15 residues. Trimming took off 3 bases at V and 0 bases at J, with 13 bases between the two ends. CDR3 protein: CSASRSGGSTDTQYF. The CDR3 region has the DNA TGCAGTGCTAGCAGGTCGGGCGGGAGCACAGATACGCAGTATTTT.

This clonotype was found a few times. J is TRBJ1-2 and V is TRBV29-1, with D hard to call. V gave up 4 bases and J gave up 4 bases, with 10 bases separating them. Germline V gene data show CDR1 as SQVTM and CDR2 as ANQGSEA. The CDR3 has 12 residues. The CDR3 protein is CSVGFSSYGYTF. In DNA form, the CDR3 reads TGCAGCGTTGGCTTCTCTAGCTATGGCTACACCTTC.

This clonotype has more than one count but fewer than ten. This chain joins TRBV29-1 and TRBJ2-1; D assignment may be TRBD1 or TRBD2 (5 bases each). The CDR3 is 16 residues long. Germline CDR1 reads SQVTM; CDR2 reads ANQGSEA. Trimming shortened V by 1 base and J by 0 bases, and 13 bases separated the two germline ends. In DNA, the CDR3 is TGCAGCGTTGAAGGGGTAGCGAGGGGCTCCTACAATGAGCAGTTCTTC. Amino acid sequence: CSVEGVARGSYNEQFF.

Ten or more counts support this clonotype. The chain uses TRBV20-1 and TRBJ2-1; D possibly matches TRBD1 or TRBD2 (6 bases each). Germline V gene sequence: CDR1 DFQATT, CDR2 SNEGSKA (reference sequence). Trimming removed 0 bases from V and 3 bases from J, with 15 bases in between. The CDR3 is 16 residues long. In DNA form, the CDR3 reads TGCAGTGCTAGAGATTCAGCGGAGGGGGACTACAATGAGCAGTTCTTC. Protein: CSARDSAEGDYNEQFF.

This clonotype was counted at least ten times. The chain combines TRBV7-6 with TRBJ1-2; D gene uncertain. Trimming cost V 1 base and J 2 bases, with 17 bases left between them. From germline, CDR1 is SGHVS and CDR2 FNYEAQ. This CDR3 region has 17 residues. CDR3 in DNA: TGTGCCAGCAGCTTAGATATGCGGAATCCCCAGAACTATGGCTACACCTTC. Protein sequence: CASSLDMRNPQNYGYTF. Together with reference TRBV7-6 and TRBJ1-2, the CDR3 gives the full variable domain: GAGVSQSPRYKVTKRGQDVALRCDPISGHVSLYWYRQALGQGPEFLTYFNYEAQQDKSGLPNDRFSAERPEGSISTLTIQRTEQRDSAMYRCASSLDMRNPQNYGYTFGSGTRLTVV.

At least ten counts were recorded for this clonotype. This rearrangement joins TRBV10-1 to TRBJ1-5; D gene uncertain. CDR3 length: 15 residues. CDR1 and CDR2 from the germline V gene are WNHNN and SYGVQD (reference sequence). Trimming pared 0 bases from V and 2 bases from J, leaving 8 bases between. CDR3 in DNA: TGCGCCAGCAGTGAGTCGTCTTGTGGCAATCAGCCCCAGCATTTT. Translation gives CASSESSCGNQPQHF.

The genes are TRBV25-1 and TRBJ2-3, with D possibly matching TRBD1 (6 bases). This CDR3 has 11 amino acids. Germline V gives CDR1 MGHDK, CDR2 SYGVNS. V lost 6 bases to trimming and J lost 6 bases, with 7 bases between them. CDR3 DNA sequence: TGTGCCAGCAGGAGGGGGGATACGCAGTATTTT. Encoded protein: CASRRGDTQYF. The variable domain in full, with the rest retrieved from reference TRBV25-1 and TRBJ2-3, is EADIYQTPRYLVIGTGKKITLECSQTMGHDKMYWYQQDPGMELHLIHYSYGVNSTEKGDLSSESTVSRIRTEHFPLTLESARPSHTSQYLCASRRGDTQYFGPGTRLTVL.

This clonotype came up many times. CDR3 in amino acids: CASSVNAAGTGELFF. Written as DNA, the CDR3 is TGTGCCAGCAGCGTAAACGCGGCGGGCACCGGGGAGCTGTTTTTT. The chain joins TRBV9 to TRBJ2-2, with a possible D match to TRBD2 (5 bases). The germline V and J ends were trimmed by 1 base and 4 bases, with 11 bases remaining between them. The CDR3 has 15 amino acids. Germline-derived CDR1 and CDR2 are SGDLS and YYNGEE.

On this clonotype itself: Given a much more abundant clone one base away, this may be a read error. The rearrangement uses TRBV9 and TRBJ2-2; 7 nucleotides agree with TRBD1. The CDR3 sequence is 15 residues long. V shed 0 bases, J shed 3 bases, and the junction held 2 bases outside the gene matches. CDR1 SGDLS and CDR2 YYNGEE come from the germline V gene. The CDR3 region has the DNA TGTGCCAGCAGCGTAGATGACAGGGACACCGGGGAGCTGTTTTTT. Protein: CASSVDDRDTGELFF.

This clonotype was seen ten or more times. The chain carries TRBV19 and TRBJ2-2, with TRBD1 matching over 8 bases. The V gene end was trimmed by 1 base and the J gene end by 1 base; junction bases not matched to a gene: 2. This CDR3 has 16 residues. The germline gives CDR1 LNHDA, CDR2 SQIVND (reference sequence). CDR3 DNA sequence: TGTGCCAGTAGTATAGGAGGGACAGGGAACACCGGGGAGCTGTTTTTT. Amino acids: CASSIGGTGNTGELFF.

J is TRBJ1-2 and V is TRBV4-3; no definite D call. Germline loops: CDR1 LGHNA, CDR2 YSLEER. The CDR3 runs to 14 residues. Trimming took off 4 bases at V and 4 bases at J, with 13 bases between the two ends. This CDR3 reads CASSLHHGSYGYTF. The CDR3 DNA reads TGCGCCAGCAGCCTACACCACGGCAGCTATGGCTACACCTTC.

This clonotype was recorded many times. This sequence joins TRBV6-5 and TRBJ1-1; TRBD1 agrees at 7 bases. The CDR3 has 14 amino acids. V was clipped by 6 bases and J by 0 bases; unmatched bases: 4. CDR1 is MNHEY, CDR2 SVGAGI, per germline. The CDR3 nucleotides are TGTGCCAGCAGCCCCGGGACAGTGAACACTGAAGCTTTCTTT. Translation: CASSPGTVNTEAFF.

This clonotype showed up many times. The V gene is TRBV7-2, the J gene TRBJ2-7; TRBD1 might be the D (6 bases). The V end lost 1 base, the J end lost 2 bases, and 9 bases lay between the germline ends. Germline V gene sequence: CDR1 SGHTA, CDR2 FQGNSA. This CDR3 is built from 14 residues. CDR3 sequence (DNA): TGTGCCAGCAGCTTAGGGACAGTTACCTACGAGCAGTACTTC. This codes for CASSLGTVTYEQYF.

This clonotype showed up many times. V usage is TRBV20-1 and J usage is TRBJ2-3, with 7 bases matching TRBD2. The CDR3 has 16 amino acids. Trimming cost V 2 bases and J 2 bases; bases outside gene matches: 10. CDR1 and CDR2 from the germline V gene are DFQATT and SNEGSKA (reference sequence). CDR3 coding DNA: TGCAGTGCTAGACCCGGGGAGGGACTCCTCACAGATACGCAGTATTTT. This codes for CSARPGEGLLTDTQYF.

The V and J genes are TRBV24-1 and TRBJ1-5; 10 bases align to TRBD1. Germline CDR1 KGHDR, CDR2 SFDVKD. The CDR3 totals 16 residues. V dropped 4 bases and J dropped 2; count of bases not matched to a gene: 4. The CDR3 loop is CATSDPGQGGNQPQHF. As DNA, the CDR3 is TGTGCCACCAGTGACCCCGGACAGGGGGGCAATCAGCCCCAGCATTTT.

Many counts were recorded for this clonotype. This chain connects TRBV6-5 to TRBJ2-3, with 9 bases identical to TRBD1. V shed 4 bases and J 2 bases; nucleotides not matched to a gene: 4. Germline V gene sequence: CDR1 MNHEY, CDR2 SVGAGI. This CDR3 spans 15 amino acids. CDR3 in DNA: TGTGCCAGCAGTTCGGGACAGGGAATCACAGATACGCAGTATTTT. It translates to CASSSGQGITDTQYF.

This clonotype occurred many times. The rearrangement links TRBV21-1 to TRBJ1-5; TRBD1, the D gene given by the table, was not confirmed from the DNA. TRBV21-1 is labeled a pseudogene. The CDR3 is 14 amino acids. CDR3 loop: CASSKQGSNQPQHF. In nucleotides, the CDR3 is TGTGCCAGCAGCAAACAGGGTTCGAATCAGCCCCAGCATTTT.

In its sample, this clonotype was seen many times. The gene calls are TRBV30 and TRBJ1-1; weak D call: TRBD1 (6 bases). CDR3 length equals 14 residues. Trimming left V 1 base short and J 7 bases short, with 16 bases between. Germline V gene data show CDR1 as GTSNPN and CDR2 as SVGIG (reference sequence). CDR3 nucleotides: TGTGCCTGGAGTGAAGTAGGGGGTGGGAGTGAAGCTTTCTTT. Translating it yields CAWSEVGGGSEAFF.

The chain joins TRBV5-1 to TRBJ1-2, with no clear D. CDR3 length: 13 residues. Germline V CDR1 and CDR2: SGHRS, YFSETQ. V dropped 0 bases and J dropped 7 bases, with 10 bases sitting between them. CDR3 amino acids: CASSLGGGFGYTF. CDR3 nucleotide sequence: TGCGCCAGCAGCTTGGGCGGAGGCTTTGGCTACACCTTC.

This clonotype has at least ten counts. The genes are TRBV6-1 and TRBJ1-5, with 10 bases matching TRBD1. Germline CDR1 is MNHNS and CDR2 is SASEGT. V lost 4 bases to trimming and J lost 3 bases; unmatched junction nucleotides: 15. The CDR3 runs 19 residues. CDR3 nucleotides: TGTGCCAGCAGTGGTCCGACAGGGGGCCGTAGTAGGGTCAATCAGCCCCAGCATTTT. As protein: CASSGPTGGRSRVNQPQHF.

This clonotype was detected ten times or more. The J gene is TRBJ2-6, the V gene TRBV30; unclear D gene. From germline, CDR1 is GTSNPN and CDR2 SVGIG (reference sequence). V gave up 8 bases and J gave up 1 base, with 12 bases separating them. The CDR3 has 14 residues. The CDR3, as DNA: TGTGCCCGGGCGACGAGTTCTGGGGCCAACGTCCTGACTTTC. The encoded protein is CARATSSGANVLTF. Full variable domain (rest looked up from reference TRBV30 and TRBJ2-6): SQTIHQWPATLVQPVGSPLSLECTVEGTSNPNLYWYRQAAGRGLQLLFYSVGIGQISSEVPQNLSASRPQDRQFILSSKKLLLSDSGFYLCARATSSGANVLTFGAGSRLTVL.